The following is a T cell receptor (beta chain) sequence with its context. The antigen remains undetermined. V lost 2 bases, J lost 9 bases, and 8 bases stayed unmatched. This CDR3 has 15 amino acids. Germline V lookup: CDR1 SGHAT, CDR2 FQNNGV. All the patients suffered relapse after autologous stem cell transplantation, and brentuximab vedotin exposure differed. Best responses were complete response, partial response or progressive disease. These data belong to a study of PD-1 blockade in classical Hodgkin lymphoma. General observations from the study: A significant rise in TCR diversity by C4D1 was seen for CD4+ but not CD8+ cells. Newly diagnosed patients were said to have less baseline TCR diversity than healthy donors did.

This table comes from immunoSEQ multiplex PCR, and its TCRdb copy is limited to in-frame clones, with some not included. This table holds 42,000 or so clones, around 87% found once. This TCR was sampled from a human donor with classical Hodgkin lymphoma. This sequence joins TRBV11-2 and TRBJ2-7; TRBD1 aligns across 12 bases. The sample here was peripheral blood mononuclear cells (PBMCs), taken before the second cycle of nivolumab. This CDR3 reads CASSLTGTGGLGQYF. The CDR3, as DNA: TGTGCCAGCAGCTTAACCGGGACAGGGGGCTTGGGGCAGTACTTC. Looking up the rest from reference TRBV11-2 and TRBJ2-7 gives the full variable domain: EAGVAQSPRYKIIEKRQSVAFWCNPISGHATLYWYQQILGQGPKLLIQFQNNGVVDDSQLPKDRFSAERLKGVDSTLKIQPAKLEDSAVYLCASSLTGTGGLGQYFGPGTRLTVT.